Below are 13 T cell receptor beta chains sequenced from a single sample in a study of shared clonotypes between healthy human individuals. The naive CD8 population came from CD45RO-negative cells selected for CCR7, without terminally differentiated effector memory CD45RA+ cells. The assay was immunoSEQ multiplex PCR, and TCRdb's table has in-frame clones only and misses some. The table lists roughly 2 million clones, just under 95% of them singletons. The sequenced sample was naive CD8+ T cells sorted from blood. These receptors were collected from a man in his late teens or twenties in good health.

The rearrangement joins TRBV19 to TRBJ2-2, with a possible D match to TRBD2 (5 bases). This CDR3 comprises 13 residues. The V end lost 7 bases, the J end lost 4 bases, and 10 bases lay between the germline ends. CDR1 and CDR2 from the germline V gene are LNHDA and SQIVND (reference sequence). CDR3 in DNA: TGTGCCAGTACCTTCGGACTCACCGGGGAGCTGTTTTTT. The encoded protein is CASTFGLTGELFF.

The V and J genes are TRBV27 and TRBJ2-7; TRBD1 is a possible D gene (5 bases). Germline lookup yields CDR1 MNHEY and CDR2 SMNVEV (reference sequence). Trimming shortened V by 2 bases and J by 2 bases, and 16 bases separated the two germline ends. The CDR3 loop spans 16 amino acids. CDR3 residues: CASSLRGRRDPYEQYF. As DNA, the CDR3 is TGTGCCAGCAGTTTAAGGGGTCGCAGAGACCCCTACGAGCAGTACTTC.

This CDR3 reads CASRLGQGSTEAFF. The CDR3 coding sequence is TGTGCCAGCAGACTCGGACAGGGGTCCACTGAAGCTTTCTTT. The rearrangement links TRBV5-5 to TRBJ1-1, with 9 bases identical to TRBD1. The CDR3 extends over 14 amino acids. The V segment lost 5 bases and the J segment 4 bases; nucleotides outside the gene matches: 6. Germline CDR1 is SGHKS and CDR2 is YYEKEE (reference sequence).

V gene TRBV10-3 combines with J gene TRBJ2-7, with no clear D. This CDR3 has 13 amino acids. Germline lookup yields CDR1 ENHRY and CDR2 SYGVKD. Trimming removed 0 bases at V and 4 bases at J, with 7 bases between. The DNA of the CDR3 is TGTGCCATCAGTGAGTCTCCGGATTACGAGCAGTACTTC. Amino acid sequence: CAISESPDYEQYF.

The genes are TRBV6-5 and TRBJ2-7; D uncertain. Trimming left V 0 bases short and J 7 bases short, with 10 bases between. CDR1 MNHEY and CDR2 SVGAGI come from the germline V gene. This CDR3 contains 13 residues. CDR3 residues: CASSYSPDGEQYF. For the CDR3, the DNA is TGTGCCAGCAGTTACTCGCCCGACGGGGAGCAGTACTTC.

This chain links TRBV7-9 with TRBJ1-2; D is undetermined. This CDR3 has 10 amino acids. Trimming left V 3 bases short and J 8 bases short, with 4 bases between. CDR1 is SEHNR and CDR2 is FQNEAQ in the germline V gene (reference sequence). The CDR3 sequence is CASSFIGYTF. For the CDR3, the DNA is TGTGCCAGCAGCTTTATCGGCTACACCTTC.

The CDR3 region is CASSGDLVYGYTF. The CDR3 DNA follows: TGTGCCAGCAGTGGTGACCTGGTCTATGGCTACACCTTC. The rearrangement uses TRBV25-1 and TRBJ1-2; D is undetermined. The CDR3 totals 13 residues. V lost 4 bases, J lost 4 bases, and 10 bases lay in between. Per the germline V gene, CDR1 is MGHDK and CDR2 is SYGVNS.

The chain links TRBV5-6 to TRBJ1-2; D remains ambiguous. The CDR3 consists of 16 residues. Germline assignment: CDR1 SGHDT and CDR2 YYEEEE. Trimming took 1 base from V and 1 from J, leaving 14 bases between them. The CDR3 coding sequence is TGTGCCAGCAGCTTGATTGGCGCAGAGGATAACTATGGCTACACCTTC. Protein sequence: CASSLIGAEDNYGYTF.

The count of this clone is one. The chain couples TRBV10-2 to TRBJ2-7, with D maybe TRBD2 (6 bases). CDR3 length: 14 residues. From germline, CDR1 is WSHSY and CDR2 SAAADI. Trimming took 7 bases from V and 0 from J, leaving 13 bases between them. CDR3 in DNA: TGCGCCAGCACCTTGGTGGGAGGCTCCTACGAGCAGTACTTC. This encodes CASTLVGGSYEQYF.

The gene calls are TRBV14 and TRBJ2-5, with D possibly TRBD2 on 6 matching bases. The CDR3 is 15 residues long. V was clipped by 1 base and J by 4 bases, with 13 bases between them. The V gene's germline CDR1 is SGHDN and CDR2 FVKESK. CDR3 DNA sequence: TGTGCCAGCAGCCAAGCTTGGGGACTCCTAGAGACCCAGTACTTC. Translating gives CASSQAWGLLETQYF.

The V gene is TRBV7-2, the J gene TRBJ2-4, with D unclear. Germline V gene sequence: CDR1 SGHTA, CDR2 FQGNSA. The CDR3 runs to 14 residues. With 1 base removed from V and 2 bases from J, the gap between germline ends came to 6 bases. CDR3 loop: CASSLGVTKNIQYF. CDR3 in DNA: TGTGCCAGCAGCTTAGGGGTTACCAAAAACATTCAGTACTTC.

Notes on this clone: Different DNA sequences within this sample yield the same CDR3. V and J are TRBV5-4 and TRBJ1-1; 7 positions agree with TRBD1. The CDR3 is made up of 13 amino acids. V lost 4 bases, J lost 3 bases, and 3 bases stayed unmatched. The germline CDR1 and CDR2 sequences are SGHNT and YYREEE (reference sequence). CDR3 in amino acids: CASSLGQYTEAFF. The CDR3 DNA sequence: TGTGCCAGCAGCCTGGGACAGTACACTGAAGCTTTCTTT. The whole variable domain, filled in from reference TRBV5-4 and TRBJ1-1, reads ETGVTQSPTHLIKTRGQQVTLRCSSQSGHNTVSWYQQALGQGPQFIFQYYREEENGRGNFPPRFSGLQFPNYSSELNVNALELDDSALYLCASSLGQYTEAFFGQGTRLTVV.

A note on this clone: The sample carries other DNA sequences with the same CDR3. The V call is TRBV28, the J call TRBJ1-1; 9 bases are a match to TRBD1. CDR3 size: 13 residues. The germline V gene has CDR1 MDHEN and CDR2 SYDVKM. The ends lost 5 bases at V and 5 bases at J; junction bases unmatched: 3. This CDR3 is CASSLGQGTEAFF. Here the CDR3 DNA reads TGTGCCAGCAGTCTCGGACAGGGGACTGAAGCTTTCTTT.